These 7 T cell receptor beta chains share one sample of origin, sequenced in a study of T cells in Graves' hyperthyroidism and ophthalmopathy. RNA transcripts served as the template for amplifying TCR beta CDR3 regions. With the HTBI primer set, the TCR CDR3 went through a first round of RT-PCR. TCRdb redid the calling of the multiplex PCR reads with MiXCR, one entry per CDR3 protein. Found here are about 840,000 distinct CDR3 sequences, 35% to 45% of them singletons; the top ten hold about 9%. The sequencing input was blood. Receptors were obtained from a man aged 18 to 29 with Graves' hyperthyroidism.

With respect to this clonotype: Being one base from a much bigger clone, this may be a read error. The CDR3 end shows no conserved phenylalanine or tryptophan, and so a read error is likely. CDR3 residues: CARPGTEDKADTEAFS. CDR3 nucleotide sequence: TGTGCCAGGCCCGGGACAGAGGATAAAGCGGACACTGAAGCTTTCTCT. The genes are TRBV2 and TRBJ1-1, with 7 bases aligning to TRBD1. The CDR3 extends over 16 amino acids. Germline V gene lookup returns CDR1 SNHLY and CDR2 FYNNEI. V was pared by 9 bases and J by 3 bases, with 16 bases of the junction left unmatched.

This rearrangement joins TRBV2 to TRBJ2-7; TRBD2 agrees at 9 bases. Germline CDR1 and CDR2: SNHLY and FYNNEI. This CDR3 has 14 residues. V shed 5 bases and J 6 bases; nucleotides not matched to a gene: 8. CDR3 region: CASSTALAGSEQYF. CDR3 sequence (DNA): TGTGCCAGCAGTACCGCACTAGCGGGTTCCGAGCAGTACTTC.

This chain joins TRBV7-2 and TRBJ2-7, with a weak D call TRBD2 (6 bases). V gave up 5 bases and J gave up 2 bases, with 10 bases separating them. The V gene's germline CDR1 is SGHTA and CDR2 FQGNSA. The CDR3 runs to 13 residues. This CDR3 is CASSQWRAYEQYF. CDR3 DNA sequence: TGTGCCAGCAGCCAGTGGAGGGCCTACGAGCAGTACTTC.

This clonotype was seen repeatedly, ten times or more. J is TRBJ2-2 and V is TRBV7-8; 7 bases are a match to TRBD2. This CDR3 spans 15 amino acids. The ends lost 5 bases at V and 6 bases at J; junction bases unmatched: 9. Germline V gene lookup returns CDR1 SGHVS and CDR2 FQNEAQ. The CDR3 here is CASSRLRGRAGELFF. The CDR3 DNA follows: TGTGCCAGCAGCCGCTTACGGGGGAGGGCCGGGGAGCTGTTTTTT.

The table lists this clonotype with many counts. The chain combines TRBV20-1 with TRBJ1-1; D remains unclear. The V gene's germline CDR1 is DFQATT and CDR2 SNEGSKA (reference sequence). There are 12 residues in the CDR3. Trimming left V 3 bases short and J 1 base short, with 6 bases between. CDR3 loop: CSARDPNTEAFF. The DNA of the CDR3 is TGCAGTGCTAGGGACCCGAACACTGAAGCTTTCTTT.

The table lists this clonotype with many counts. The rearrangement joins TRBV29-1 to TRBJ2-7, with 11 bases that match TRBD2. Germline CDR1 and CDR2: SQVTM and ANQGSEA. J gave up 7 bases and V 3 bases, and 2 bases lay outside the gene matches. The CDR3 extends over 12 amino acids. CDR3 protein: CSVDVAGGEQYF. The CDR3 DNA is TGCAGCGTTGACGTAGCGGGGGGGGAGCAGTACTTC.

This clonotype was counted only a few times. In DNA form, the CDR3 reads TGTGCCAGCAGCCGCTTTCGCGGGGGCCGGGAAGAGACCCAGTACTTC. The encoded protein is CASSRFRGGREETQYF. The rearrangement joins TRBV9 to TRBJ2-5; TRBD2 might be the D (7 bases). V was pared by 4 bases and J by 3 bases, with 19 bases between. This CDR3 region has 16 residues. Germline V gene lookup returns CDR1 SGDLS and CDR2 YYNGEE.